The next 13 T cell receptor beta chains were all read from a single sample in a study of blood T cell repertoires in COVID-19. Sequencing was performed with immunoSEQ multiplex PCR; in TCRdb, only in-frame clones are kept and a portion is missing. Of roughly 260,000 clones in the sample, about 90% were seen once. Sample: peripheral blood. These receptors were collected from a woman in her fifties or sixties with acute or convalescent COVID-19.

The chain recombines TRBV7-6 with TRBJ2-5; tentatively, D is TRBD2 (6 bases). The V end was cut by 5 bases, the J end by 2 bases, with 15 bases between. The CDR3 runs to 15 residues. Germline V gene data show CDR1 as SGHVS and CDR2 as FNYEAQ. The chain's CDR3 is CASSLLWGVQETQYF. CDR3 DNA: TGTGCCAGCAGCCTTCTTTGGGGGGTACAAGAGACCCAGTACTTC. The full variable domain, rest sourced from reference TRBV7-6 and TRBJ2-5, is GAGVSQSPRYKVTKRGQDVALRCDPISGHVSLYWYRQALGQGPEFLTYFNYEAQQDKSGLPNDRFSAERPEGSISTLTIQRTEQRDSAMYRCASSLLWGVQETQYFGPGTRLLVL.

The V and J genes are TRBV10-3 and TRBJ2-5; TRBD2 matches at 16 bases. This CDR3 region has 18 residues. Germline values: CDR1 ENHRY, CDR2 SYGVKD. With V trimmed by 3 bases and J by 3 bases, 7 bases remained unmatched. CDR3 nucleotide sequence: TGTGCCATCAGTGACAACTACGGGACTAGCGGGAGGGAAGAGACCCAGTACTTC. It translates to CAISDNYGTSGREETQYF.

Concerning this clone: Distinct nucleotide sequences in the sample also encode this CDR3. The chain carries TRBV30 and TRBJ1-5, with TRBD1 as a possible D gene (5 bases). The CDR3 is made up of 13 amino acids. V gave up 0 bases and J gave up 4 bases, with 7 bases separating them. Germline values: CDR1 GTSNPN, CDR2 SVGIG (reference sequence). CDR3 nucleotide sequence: TGTGCCTGGAGTGTACAGGTTAATCAGCCCCAGCATTTT. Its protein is CAWSVQVNQPQHF.

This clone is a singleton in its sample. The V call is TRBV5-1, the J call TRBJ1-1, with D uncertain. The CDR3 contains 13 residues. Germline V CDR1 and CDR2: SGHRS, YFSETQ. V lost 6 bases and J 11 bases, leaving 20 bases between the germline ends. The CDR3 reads CASNGDGTLRAFF. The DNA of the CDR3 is TGCGCCAGCAATGGCGACGGAACCTTGAGGGCTTTCTTT. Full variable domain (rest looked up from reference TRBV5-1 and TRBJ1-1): KAGVTQTPRYLIKTRGQQVTLSCSPISGHRSVSWYQQTPGQGLQFLFEYFSETQRNKGNFPGRFSGRQFSNSRSEMNVSTLELGDSALYLCASNGDGTLRAFFGQGTRLTVV.

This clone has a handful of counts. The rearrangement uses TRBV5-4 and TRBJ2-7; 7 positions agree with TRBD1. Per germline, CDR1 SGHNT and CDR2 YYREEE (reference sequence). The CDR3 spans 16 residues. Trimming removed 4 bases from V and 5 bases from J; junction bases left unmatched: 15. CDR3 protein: CASSLRGMQGVHEQYF. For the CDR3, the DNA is TGTGCCAGCAGCCTCCGGGGTATGCAGGGGGTACACGAGCAGTACTTC. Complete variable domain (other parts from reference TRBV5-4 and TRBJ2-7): ETGVTQSPTHLIKTRGQQVTLRCSSQSGHNTVSWYQQALGQGPQFIFQYYREEENGRGNFPPRFSGLQFPNYSSELNVNALELDDSALYLCASSLRGMQGVHEQYFGPGTRLTVT.

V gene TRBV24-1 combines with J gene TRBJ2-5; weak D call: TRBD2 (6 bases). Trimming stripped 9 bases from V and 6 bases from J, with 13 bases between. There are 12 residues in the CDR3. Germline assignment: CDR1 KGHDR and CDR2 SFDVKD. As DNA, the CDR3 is TGTGCCACCCGACTAGGTGTGAAGACCCAGTACTTC. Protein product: CATRLGVKTQYF.

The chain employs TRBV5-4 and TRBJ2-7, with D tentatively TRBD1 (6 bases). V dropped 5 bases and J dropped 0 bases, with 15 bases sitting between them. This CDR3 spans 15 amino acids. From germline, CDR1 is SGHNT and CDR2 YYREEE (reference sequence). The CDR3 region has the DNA TGTGCCAGCAGTAAACGGGACATAATCTCCTACGAGCAGTACTTC. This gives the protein CASSKRDIISYEQYF.

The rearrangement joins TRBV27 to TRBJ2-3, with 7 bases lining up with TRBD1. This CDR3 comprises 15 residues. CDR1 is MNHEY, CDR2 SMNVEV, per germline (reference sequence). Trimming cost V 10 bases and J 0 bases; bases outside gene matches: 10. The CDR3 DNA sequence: TGTGCCATAAGGCCGGGACAGTATAGCACAGATACGCAGTATTTT. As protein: CAIRPGQYSTDTQYF.

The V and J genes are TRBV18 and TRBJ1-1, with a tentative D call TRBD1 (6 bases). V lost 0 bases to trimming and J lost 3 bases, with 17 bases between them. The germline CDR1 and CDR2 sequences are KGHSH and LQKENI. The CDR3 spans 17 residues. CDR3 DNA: TGTGCCAGCTCACCACCGTGGGGGCAGGGTCAGGACACTGAAGCTTTCTTT. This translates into CASSPPWGQGQDTEAFF. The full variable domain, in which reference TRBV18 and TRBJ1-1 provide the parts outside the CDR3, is NAGVMQNPRHLVRRRGQEARLRCSPMKGHSHVYWYRQLPEEGLKFMVYLQKENIIDESGMPKERFSAEFPKEGPSILRIQQVVRGDSAAYFCASSPPWGQGQDTEAFFGQGTRLTVV.

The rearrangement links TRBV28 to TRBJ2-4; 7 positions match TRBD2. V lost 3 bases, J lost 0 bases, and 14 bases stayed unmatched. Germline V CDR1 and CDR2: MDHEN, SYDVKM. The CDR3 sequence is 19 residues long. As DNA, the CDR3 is TGTGCCAGCAGTTTTTCCTTCGGACTAGGACGCTTAGCCAAAAACATTCAGTACTTC. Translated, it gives CASSFSFGLGRLAKNIQYF.

The CDR3 reads CASSDPGRDYNEQFF. CDR3 DNA: TGTGCCAGCAGTGATCCCGGGAGGGACTACAATGAGCAGTTCTTC. J is TRBJ2-1 and V is TRBV2; 8 bases line up with TRBD2. The CDR3 contains 15 residues. V lost 3 bases to trimming and J lost 3 bases; unmatched junction nucleotides: 4. Germline CDR1 and CDR2: SNHLY and FYNNEI.

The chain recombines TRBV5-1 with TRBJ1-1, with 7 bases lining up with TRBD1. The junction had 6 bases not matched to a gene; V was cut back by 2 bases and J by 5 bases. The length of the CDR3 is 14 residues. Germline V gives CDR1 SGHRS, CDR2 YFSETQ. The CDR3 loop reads CASSFTGADTEAFF. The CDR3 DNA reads TGCGCCAGCAGCTTTACAGGGGCAGATACTGAAGCTTTCTTT.

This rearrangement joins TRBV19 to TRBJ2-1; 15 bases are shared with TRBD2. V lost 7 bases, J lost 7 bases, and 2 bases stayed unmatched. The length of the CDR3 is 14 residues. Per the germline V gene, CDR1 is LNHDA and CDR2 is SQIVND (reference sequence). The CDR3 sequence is CASIGTSGRNEQFF. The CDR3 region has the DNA TGTGCCAGTATCGGGACTAGCGGGAGGAATGAGCAGTTCTTC.